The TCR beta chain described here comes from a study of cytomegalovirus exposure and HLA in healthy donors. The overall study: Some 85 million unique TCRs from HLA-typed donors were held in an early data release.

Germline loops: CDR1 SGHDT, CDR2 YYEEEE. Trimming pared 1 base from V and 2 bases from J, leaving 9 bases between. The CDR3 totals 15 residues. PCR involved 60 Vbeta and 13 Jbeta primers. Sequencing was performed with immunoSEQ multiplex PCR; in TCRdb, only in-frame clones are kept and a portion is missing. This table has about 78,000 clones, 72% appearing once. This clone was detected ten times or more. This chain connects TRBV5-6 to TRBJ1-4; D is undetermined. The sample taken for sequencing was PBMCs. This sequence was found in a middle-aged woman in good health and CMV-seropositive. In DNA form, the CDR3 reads TGTGCCAGCAGCTTGACGGGAGCCACTAATGAAAAACTGTTTTTT. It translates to CASSLTGATNEKLFF.